This is a list of T cell receptor beta chains from one sample in a study of cytomegalovirus exposure and HLA in healthy donors. Profiled with immunoSEQ multiplex PCR; TCRdb holds only in-frame clones, not every one. The sample has over 200,000 clones; 70% to 90% are singletons. The specimen was PBMCs. The receptors derive from a woman under 30 in good health and CMV-seronegative. Each CDR3 is given with its conserved first and last residue. D genes are given only for firm matches. A row's size may be missing; if present it is once, few, many or a size class.

j_gene: TRBJ2-2
v_gene: TRBV2
abundance: -
d_gene: TRBD2
CDR3aa: CASRGTSGRALSTGELFF
CDR3nt: TGTGCCAGCAGGGGGACTAGCGGGAGGGCCCTCAGCACCGGGGAGCTGTTTTTT

j_gene: TRBJ2-1
v_gene: TRBV27
abundance: -
d_gene: -
CDR3aa: CASSLSGTHNEQFF
CDR3nt: TGTGCCAGCAGTTTGTCCGGGACACACAATGAGCAGTTCTTC

j_gene: TRBJ2-3
v_gene: TRBV7-6
abundance: -
d_gene: -
CDR3aa: CASSWGRRAPDTQYF
CDR3nt: TGTGCCAGCAGCTGGGGGAGGAGGGCCCCCGATACGCAGTATTTT

j_gene: TRBJ1-2
v_gene: TRBV28
abundance: -
d_gene: TRBD1
CDR3aa: CASRPGQGDGYTF
CDR3nt: TGTGCCAGCAGACCGGGACAGGGAGACGGCTACACCTTC

j_gene: TRBJ2-7
v_gene: TRBV18
abundance: -
d_gene: TRBD2
CDR3aa: CASSPGLAGSYEQYF
CDR3nt: TGTGCCAGCTCACCGGGACTAGCGGGATCCTACGAGCAGTACTTC

j_gene: TRBJ2-7
v_gene: TRBV13
abundance: -
d_gene: TRBD1
CDR3aa: CASSTRDRSYEQYF
CDR3nt: TGTGCCAGCAGCACACGGGACAGGAGCTACGAGCAGTACTTC

j_gene: TRBJ1-3
v_gene: TRBV6-5
abundance: -
d_gene: TRBD1
CDR3aa: CASRLTGAPVNTIYF
CDR3nt: TGTGCCAGCAGACTGACAGGGGCGCCCGTAAACACCATATATTTT

j_gene: TRBJ2-3
v_gene: TRBV2
abundance: -
d_gene: -
CDR3aa: CASGFEGSSTDTQYF
CDR3nt: TGTGCCAGTGGGTTCGAGGGCTCTAGCACAGATACGCAGTATTTT

j_gene: TRBJ2-7
v_gene: TRBV6-1
abundance: -
d_gene: TRBD2
CDR3aa: CASSVEATSGSYEQYF
CDR3nt: TGTGCCAGCAGTGTCGAAGCAACTAGCGGGTCCTACGAGCAGTACTTC

j_gene: TRBJ1-1
v_gene: TRBV5-1
abundance: -
d_gene: -
CDR3aa: CASSSTPIDSLGDTEAFF
CDR3nt: TGCGCCAGCAGCTCGACCCCAATCGATTCACTAGGTGACACTGAAGCTTTCTTT

j_gene: TRBJ2-3
v_gene: TRBV19
abundance: once
d_gene: -
CDR3aa: CASNFRSTDTQYF
CDR3nt: TGTGCCAGTAACTTTCGCTCCACAGATACGCAGTATTTT

j_gene: TRBJ1-1
v_gene: TRBV27
abundance: -
d_gene: TRBD1
CDR3aa: CASSQNRDRLNTEAFF
CDR3nt: TGTGCCAGCAGTCAGAACCGGGACAGGCTGAACACTGAAGCTTTCTTT

j_gene: TRBJ2-7
v_gene: TRBV7-3
abundance: -
d_gene: TRBD1
CDR3aa: CASSPGQGAYEQYF
CDR3nt: TGTGCCAGCAGCCCTGGACAGGGGGCATACGAGCAGTACTTC

j_gene: TRBJ2-2
v_gene: TRBV6-6
abundance: -
d_gene: -
CDR3aa: CACSQTRAGELFF
CDR3nt: TGTGCCTGCTCCCAGACCAGGGCCGGGGAGCTGTTTTTT

j_gene: TRBJ2-1
v_gene: TRBV21-1
abundance: once
d_gene: -
CDR3aa: CASSKESRGPNEQFF
CDR3nt: TGTGCCAGCAGCAAAGAATCGCGGGGCCCCAATGAGCAGTTCTTC